The 30 T cell receptor beta chains presented below share a single source sample, sequenced in a study of CD8+CD57+ T cells in acquired aplastic anemia. Patients sequenced had flow cytometry evidence of CD8+CD57+ cell expansion. For CDR3 and TCR beta VDJ profiling, genomic DNA was the template used. TCRdb itself ran the reads through MiXCR, one entry per CDR3 protein. The sample consists of roughly 260,000 distinct CDR3 sequences, 40% to 50% of them appearing once. The specimen was sorted CD4+, CD8+, or CD8+CD57+ T cells (not recorded which) from PBMCs. Receptors were obtained from a human donor with aplastic anemia.

This CDR3 reads CAIRTTGGGEQYF. The CDR3 nucleotides read TGTGCCATCAGGACCACAGGGGGCGGTGAGCAGTACTTC. J is TRBJ2-7 and V is TRBV10-3; 9 bases agree with TRBD1. The V and J ends lost 6 bases and 7 bases, in that order; junction bases with no gene match: 7. Germline lookup yields CDR1 ENHRY and CDR2 SYGVKD. The CDR3 spans 13 residues.

This clonotype was counted ten times or more. DNA of the CDR3: TGCAGTGCAAGCCCCTGGCCGGGGGACACAGATACGCAGTATTTT. It codes for CSASPWPGDTDTQYF. The rearrangement uses TRBV20-1 and TRBJ2-3, with D maybe TRBD2 (6 bases). Germline V CDR1 and CDR2: DFQATT, SNEGSKA (reference sequence). The CDR3 consists of 15 residues. The V end lost 6 bases, the J end lost 2 bases, and 18 bases lay between the germline ends.

The gene calls are TRBV2 and TRBJ1-5, with D maybe TRBD1 (6 bases). CDR3 length: 14 residues. With 0 bases removed from V and 6 bases from J, the gap between germline ends came to 9 bases. Germline CDR1 and CDR2: SNHLY and FYNNEI. Here the CDR3 DNA reads TGTGCCAGCAGTGAAGCACAGGGTTCTCAGCCCCAGCATTTT. Protein sequence: CASSEAQGSQPQHF.

Notes on this clonotype: The junction shows a germline mismatch at one end, possibly a read error. V is TRBV29-1 and J is TRBJ2-7; the match to TRBD1 covers 8 bases. This CDR3 comprises 13 residues. Germline CDR1 and CDR2: SQVTM and ANQGSEA. The CDR3 coding sequence is TGCAGCGTAAGACAGGGGACGGCCTACGTGCAGTACTTC. Protein sequence: CSVRQGTAYVQYF.

This clonotype has just a few counts. This may stem from a read error, because a much larger clone lies one nucleotide away. This chain links TRBV7-9 with TRBJ2-3; D ambiguous. The CDR3 runs 14 residues. Per the germline V gene, CDR1 is SEHNR and CDR2 is FQNEAQ (reference sequence). CDR3 DNA: TGTGCCAGCAGCTTAGATTCACCCTTAGATACGCGGTATTTT. Its protein is CASSLDSPLDTRYF.

The chain recombines TRBV10-3 with TRBJ1-2, with a weak D call TRBD1 (6 bases). The V end was cut by 3 bases, the J end by 3 bases, with 17 bases between. CDR1 is ENHRY, CDR2 SYGVKD, per germline. CDR3 length: 16 amino acids. The CDR3 sequence: CAISERTATPDYGYTF. The CDR3 bases are TGTGCCATCAGTGAAAGGACAGCCACCCCGGACTATGGCTACACCTTC.

The rearrangement links TRBV20-1 to TRBJ2-5, with 12 bases identical to TRBD2. The V segment lost 4 bases and the J segment 9 bases; nucleotides outside the gene matches: 3. The CDR3 is 12 residues long. Germline V CDR1 and CDR2: DFQATT, SNEGSKA (reference sequence). CDR3 protein: CSANLAGGPQYF. CDR3 nucleotide sequence: TGCAGTGCTAATCTAGCGGGAGGGCCCCAGTACTTC.

The V gene is TRBV20-1, the J gene TRBJ2-7; 12 bases match TRBD2. The germline gives CDR1 DFQATT, CDR2 SNEGSKA (reference sequence). This CDR3 contains 18 residues. With 0 bases clipped from V and 3 bases from J, the junction kept 12 bases outside the gene matches. The CDR3 DNA is TGCAGTGCTAGAGATCCCCTTACTACTAGCGGGAGGCTCTACGAGCAGTACTTC. Amino acids: CSARDPLTTSGRLYEQYF.

The chain carries TRBV7-2 and TRBJ2-3; 9 bases map to TRBD2. The germline gives CDR1 SGHTA, CDR2 FQGNSA. Trimming removed 4 bases from V and 4 bases from J; junction bases left unmatched: 6. The CDR3 is 15 amino acids. This chain's CDR3 is CASSSQGGGADTQYF. Written as DNA, the CDR3 is TGTGCCAGCAGCTCCCAGGGCGGGGGGGCAGATACGCAGTATTTT.

This chain links TRBV25-1 with TRBJ1-1; D is ambiguous. Germline CDR1 MGHDK, CDR2 SYGVNS. V lost 5 bases, J lost 6 bases, and 4 bases lay in between. The CDR3 is 10 amino acids. For the CDR3, the DNA is TGTGCCAGCAGTACGGCTGAAGCTTTCTTT. It translates to CASSTAEAFF.

As to this clonotype: A much larger clone differs by one base, so this may be a read error. The chain links TRBV25-1 to TRBJ2-7; possibly TRBD1 for D (5 bases). V was trimmed by 7 bases and J by 6 bases, leaving 10 bases between them. Germline V gene lookup returns CDR1 MGHDK and CDR2 SYGVNS. The CDR3 loop spans 11 amino acids. Here the CDR3 reads CASKTDCEQYF. The DNA for the CDR3 is TGTGCCAGCAAGACAGACTGCGAGCAGTACTTC.

The chain links TRBV9 to TRBJ2-5; D is ambiguous. This CDR3 has 13 amino acids. Germline lookup yields CDR1 SGDLS and CDR2 YYNGEE. V lost 7 bases and J 0 bases, leaving 10 bases between the germline ends. The CDR3 sequence is CASGATYQETQYF. The CDR3 nucleotides are TGTGCCAGCGGTGCTACGTACCAAGAGACCCAGTACTTC. Looking up the rest from reference TRBV9 and TRBJ2-5 gives the full variable domain: DSGVTQTPKHLITATGQRVTLRCSPRSGDLSVYWYQQSLDQGLQFLIQYYNGEERAKGNILERFSAQQFPDLHSELNLSSLELGDSALYFCASGATYQETQYFGPGTRLLVL.

Comments on this clonotype: Germline is not matched at one junction end, which may reflect a read error. V usage is TRBV2 and J usage is TRBJ1-2, with a tentative D call TRBD1 (5 bases). The CDR3 runs to 13 residues. Germline lookup yields CDR1 SNHLY and CDR2 FYNNEI. CDR3 sequence reads: CASSPRRGDGYAF. CDR3 sequence (DNA): TGTGCCAGCAGCCCCCGACGGGGGGATGGTTACGCCTTC. The whole variable domain, remainder taken from reference TRBV2 and TRBJ1-2, is EPEVTQTPSHQVTQMGQEVILRCVPISNHLYFYWYRQILGQKVEFLVSFYNNEISEKSEIFDDQFSVERPDGSNFTLKIRSTKLEDSAMYFCASSPRRGDGYAFGSGTRLTVV.

This clonotype was counted ten times or more. J is TRBJ1-2 and V is TRBV6-1; 7 bases map to TRBD1. The V segment lost 1 base and the J segment 4 bases; nucleotides outside the gene matches: 0. This CDR3 comprises 13 residues. In germline, CDR1 is MNHNS, CDR2 SASEGT. The CDR3 bases are TGTGCCAGCAGTGAAGGACAGGGCTATGGCTACACCTTC. Encoded protein: CASSEGQGYGYTF.

Turning to this clonotype: This may come from a read error, since a much larger clone is one base off. The chain joins TRBV19 to TRBJ2-1, with D tentatively TRBD2 (7 bases). The CDR3 loop spans 17 amino acids. The V end was cut by 5 bases, the J end by 0 bases, with 17 bases between. From germline, CDR1 is LNHDA and CDR2 SQIVND (reference sequence). The CDR3 region has the DNA TGTGCCAGTAGTGGGGACGGGGGGCGAAGCTCCTACAATGAGCAGTTCTTC. Translation gives CASSGDGGRSSYNEQFF.

The chain combines TRBV14 with TRBJ2-7; TRBD1 aligns across 8 bases. With 0 bases clipped from V and 6 bases from J, the junction kept 7 bases outside the gene matches. The CDR3 has 15 residues. Germline V CDR1 and CDR2: SGHDN, FVKESK. CDR3 in amino acids: CASSQDRRTGSEQYF. Here the CDR3 DNA reads TGTGCCAGCAGCCAAGATAGGAGGACAGGGTCCGAGCAGTACTTC.

Concerning this clonotype itself: A much larger clonotype is one base distant, so this may be a read error. The missing conserved phenylalanine or tryptophan at the end of this CDR3 makes a read error likely. The J gene is TRBJ2-1, the V gene TRBV7-2; 8 nucleotides align to TRBD1. Germline values: CDR1 SGHTA, CDR2 FQGNSA. This CDR3 spans 13 amino acids. Trimming at V came to 5 bases and at J to 9 bases, leaving 6 bases not matched to a gene. The DNA of the CDR3 is TGTGCCAGCAGCGCGACAGGGGTTGGTGAGCAGTTCCTC. Translated, it gives CASSATGVGEQFL.

This clonotype was detected many times. J is TRBJ1-5 and V is TRBV19; 10 bases are a match to TRBD1. This CDR3 is 17 amino acids long. In germline, CDR1 is LNHDA, CDR2 SQIVND (reference sequence). The V gene end was trimmed by 1 base and the J gene end by 0 bases; junction bases not matched to a gene: 3. For the CDR3, the DNA is TGTGCCAGTAGTATAGGACAGGGGGCGGATAGCAATCAGCCCCAGCATTTT. Protein product: CASSIGQGADSNQPQHF.

This clonotype was found many times. V gene TRBV6-4 combines with J gene TRBJ2-7; TRBD1 agrees at 8 bases. Germline-derived CDR1 and CDR2 are MRHNA and SNTAGT. The V segment lost 3 bases and the J segment 1 base; nucleotides outside the gene matches: 2. The CDR3 spans 14 residues. In nucleotides, the CDR3 is TGTGCCAGCAGTGAACAGGGGGGATCCTACGAGCAGTACTTC. Its translation: CASSEQGGSYEQYF.

Concerning this clonotype itself: With a much larger clone just one base away, this may be a read error. This chain joins TRBV9 and TRBJ1-2; D not resolved. The CDR3 contains 18 residues. The germline V and J ends were trimmed by 4 bases and 8 bases, with 30 bases remaining between them. Germline CDR1 SGDLS, CDR2 YYNGEE. For the CDR3, the DNA is TGTGCCAGCAGCCGGTTACGATCCCCAGGAGGACGACTGGGGGGCTACACCTTC. This codes for CASSRLRSPGGRLGGYTF.

This clonotype was found many times. V and J are TRBV7-2 and TRBJ2-7; D not certain. Germline lookup yields CDR1 SGHTA and CDR2 FQGNSA. Trimming removed 0 bases at V and 2 bases at J, with 14 bases between. This CDR3 contains 16 residues. The DNA of the CDR3 is TGTGCCAGCAGCTTAGCTGGTAGGGTTAGGGCCTACGAGCAGTACTTC. This encodes CASSLAGRVRAYEQYF.

V gene TRBV2 combines with J gene TRBJ2-7; D is possibly TRBD2 (6 bases). Germline CDR1 and CDR2: SNHLY and FYNNEI. The CDR3 sequence is 11 residues long. The V and J ends lost 6 bases and 9 bases respectively, with 12 bases between them. CDR3 loop: CASRWGEVQYF. The CDR3 region has the DNA TGTGCCAGCAGGTGGGGGGAGGTGCAGTACTTC.

This clonotype has only a few counts. V gene TRBV30 combines with J gene TRBJ1-1; a weak D match, TRBD1 (5 bases). This CDR3 is built from 15 residues. Germline V lookup: CDR1 GTSNPN, CDR2 SVGIG (reference sequence). Trimming shortened V by 3 bases and J by 3 bases, and 17 bases separated the two germline ends. The CDR3 protein is CAWRALRALDTEAFF. The CDR3 coding sequence is TGTGCCTGGAGGGCACTCAGGGCGTTAGACACTGAAGCTTTCTTT.

This clonotype has at least ten counts. The V gene is TRBV4-3, the J gene TRBJ2-7; D is uncertain. Trimming pared 0 bases from V and 10 bases from J, leaving 16 bases between. This CDR3 is 14 amino acids long. Germline values: CDR1 LGHNA, CDR2 YSLEER. The DNA for the CDR3 is TGCGCCAGCAGCCAAGATTCGTCAGGCCAACGTCAGTACTTC. Protein product: CASSQDSSGQRQYF.

The sample holds many counts of this clonotype. The V call is TRBV7-9, the J call TRBJ1-6; D is possibly TRBD1 (6 bases). Germline V lookup: CDR1 SEHNR, CDR2 FQNEAQ (reference sequence). V gave up 6 bases and J gave up 6 bases, with 9 bases separating them. This CDR3 contains 13 residues. The CDR3 here is CASSPGVNSPLHF. CDR3 in DNA: TGTGCCAGCAGTCCAGGGGTTAATTCACCCCTCCACTTT.

This chain uses TRBV7-9 with TRBJ2-7; unclear D gene. The germline V and J ends were trimmed by 7 bases and 3 bases, with 10 bases remaining between them. This CDR3 comprises 12 residues. CDR1 and CDR2 from the germline V gene are SEHNR and FQNEAQ (reference sequence). CDR3 bases: TGTGCCAGCAATAATAGGGACTACGAGCAGTACTTC. Translating gives CASNNRDYEQYF.

CDR3 sequence (DNA): TGTGCCAGCAGCCCAATCCAGGGGGGGCTTGAAGCTTTCTTT. Translation: CASSPIQGGLEAFF. The chain links TRBV11-2 to TRBJ1-1, with TRBD1 matching over 7 bases. The CDR3 covers 14 residues. Germline V gene lookup returns CDR1 SGHAT and CDR2 FQNNGV. The V gene end was trimmed by 5 bases and the J gene end by 7 bases; junction bases not matched to a gene: 10.

This clonotype appeared a single time. This rearrangement joins TRBV15 to TRBJ1-2, with a tentative D call TRBD1 (5 bases). V was trimmed by 5 bases and J by 7 bases, leaving 14 bases between them. CDR1 and CDR2 (germline): LNHNV, YYDKDF (reference sequence). This CDR3 has 13 residues. The CDR3 bases are TGTGCCACCAGCCTTCCAGGGCCGTCTGGCTACACCTTC. As protein: CATSLPGPSGYTF. Supplemented by reference TRBV15 and TRBJ1-2, the full variable domain reads DAMVIQNPRYQVTQFGKPVTLSCSQTLNHNVMYWYQQKSSQAPKLLFHYYDKDFNNEADTPDNFQSRRPNTSFCFLDIRSPGLGDTAMYLCATSLPGPSGYTFGSGTRLTVV.

This clonotype showed up many times. Here the CDR3 reads CASSVGTDTQYF. Written as DNA, the CDR3 is TGTGCCAGCAGCGTCGGCACAGATACGCAGTATTTT. The chain uses TRBV7-9 and TRBJ2-3; no clear D. This CDR3 region has 12 residues. Germline assignment: CDR1 SEHNR and CDR2 FQNEAQ (reference sequence). Trimming stripped 5 bases from V and 1 base from J, with 4 bases between. The full variable domain, with the rest looked up from reference TRBV7-9 and TRBJ2-3, is DTGVSQNPRHKITKRGQNVTFRCDPISEHNRLYWYRQTLGQGPEFLTYFQNEAQLEKSRLLSDRFSAERPKGSFSTLEIQRTEQGDSAMYLCASSVGTDTQYFGPGTRLTVL.

The table lists this clonotype with many counts. The gene calls are TRBV4-3 and TRBJ1-2, with TRBD1 matching 9 bases. The CDR3 has 17 residues. With 0 bases clipped from V and 0 bases from J, the junction kept 5 bases outside the gene matches. CDR1 is LGHNA, CDR2 YSLEER, per germline. The CDR3 region has the DNA TGCGCCAGCAGCCAAGACCTCGGGACAGGGTCTAACTATGGCTACACCTTC. Its protein is CASSQDLGTGSNYGYTF.